This passage covers 15 T cell receptor beta chains from one sample sequenced in a study of CD8 T cells in Susac syndrome (dated 2019 in TCRdb). Library construction relied on the immunoSEQ multiplex PCR assay. RNA was extracted using the RNeasy kit, and roughly 0.45 to 1 microgram was reverse transcribed with random hexamers. In-frame beta chains were kept once TCRdb had trimmed the public reads at Q25 with fastp and called clones with MiXCR. Every CDR3 protein is listed once, alongside the most common genes and DNA of its rows. The sample contains roughly 84,000 distinct CDR3 sequences, roughly 95% of them found a single time. About 0.39% of the sample is in the top ten clones. Source material: CD8+ T cells from PBMCs. The receptors shown here come from a human donor with Susac syndrome.

The V gene is TRBV29-1, the J gene TRBJ1-2; D possibly corresponds to TRBD1 (6 bases). V lost 6 bases to trimming and J lost 3 bases, with 17 bases between them. The CDR3 runs to 14 residues. Germline V lookup: CDR1 SQVTM, CDR2 ANQGSEA. The CDR3 DNA sequence: TGCAGCGTCTCGGGGGGGCCCGGGGACTATGGCTACACCTTC. It codes for CSVSGGPGDYGYTF.

J is TRBJ2-1 and V is TRBV6-2 or TRBV6-3; maybe TRBD2 (5 bases). This CDR3 region has 14 residues. With 7 bases removed from V and 3 bases from J, the gap between germline ends came to 13 bases. Per germline, CDR1 MNHEY and CDR2 SVGEGT. The DNA for the CDR3 is TGTGCCAGCATGGGTAGCGAGAGCTACAATGAGCAGTTCTTC. Translated, it gives CASMGSESYNEQFF.

V is TRBV29-1 and J is TRBJ2-4, with 7 nucleotides matching TRBD2. CDR1 SQVTM and CDR2 ANQGSEA come from the germline V gene. This CDR3 contains 13 residues. V gave up 5 bases and J gave up 1 base; unmatched junction bases: 2. The CDR3 region has the DNA TGCAGCGTTCGGGGGGTGGCCAAAAACATTCAGTACTTC. Protein sequence: CSVRGVAKNIQYF. Full variable domain (rest looked up from reference TRBV29-1 and TRBJ2-4): SAVISQKPSRDICQRGTSLTIQCQVDSQVTMMFWYRQQPGQSLTLIATANQGSEATYESGFVIDKFPISRPNLTFSTLTVSNMSPEDSSIYLCSVRGVAKNIQYFGAGTRLSVL.

The chain links TRBV6-4 to TRBJ1-2, with 7 nucleotides matching TRBD1. The J segment lost 8 bases and the V segment lost 6 bases, leaving 9 bases of the junction unmatched. Germline assignment: CDR1 MRHNA and CDR2 SNTAGT. The CDR3 spans 13 residues. The chain's CDR3 is CASSTPGQRGYTF. The CDR3 nucleotides are TGTGCCAGCAGCACACCGGGACAGAGAGGCTACACCTTC.

On this clonotype itself: One end of the junction is discordant with germline, which a read error may explain. The chain recombines TRBV7-7 with TRBJ2-3, with 11 nucleotides matching TRBD1. Germline V gene data show CDR1 as SSHAT and CDR2 as FNYEAQ (reference sequence). The CDR3 contains 15 residues. CDR3 sequence (DNA): TGTGCTAGCAGTCCCTTAGGGACAGGGGGAGATACGCAGTATTTT. The encoded protein is CASSPLGTGGDTQYF.

The rearrangement uses TRBV28 and TRBJ1-2; D is unresolved. The CDR3 is made up of 14 amino acids. The germline V and J ends were trimmed by 3 bases and 4 bases, with 12 bases remaining between them. Germline V gene data show CDR1 as MDHEN and CDR2 as SYDVKM. CDR3 loop: CASSFRLRFYGYTF. The CDR3 region has the DNA TGTGCCAGCAGTTTTCGACTCCGCTTCTATGGCTACACCTTC.

The gene calls are TRBV7-2 and TRBJ2-7; 8 bases match TRBD2. The CDR3 spans 16 residues. With V trimmed by 2 bases and J by 3 bases, 9 bases remained unmatched. Germline assignment: CDR1 SGHTA and CDR2 FQGNSA. The CDR3 loop reads CASSLRYSGENYEQYF. As DNA, the CDR3 is TGTGCCAGCAGCTTACGCTATAGCGGGGAGAACTACGAGCAGTACTTC.

The rearrangement links TRBV29-1 to TRBJ2-3; the D call may be TRBD1 or TRBD2 (5 bases each). V gave up 1 base and J gave up 1 base, with 12 bases separating them. Germline CDR1 reads SQVTM; CDR2 reads ANQGSEA. The CDR3 consists of 15 residues. Written as DNA, the CDR3 is TGCAGCGTTGAAGGTCGGGGCCTTGGCACAGATACGCAGTATTTT. Residues: CSVEGRGLGTDTQYF.

The chain links TRBV29-1 to TRBJ2-2, with D possibly being TRBD1 (5 bases). The CDR3 is 13 residues long. Trimming took 6 bases from V and 0 from J, leaving 8 bases between them. Looked up from germline, CDR1 is SQVTM and CDR2 is ANQGSEA. The CDR3 loop is CSVETANTGELFF. In DNA, the CDR3 is TGCAGCGTAGAGACAGCGAACACCGGGGAGCTGTTTTTT.

This chain uses TRBV19 with TRBJ1-1; D not certain. Trimming stripped 3 bases from V and 5 bases from J, with 13 bases between. This CDR3 has 14 residues. Germline V gene data show CDR1 as LNHDA and CDR2 as SQIVND (reference sequence). The CDR3 is CASSIIQGTTEAFF. The CDR3, as DNA: TGTGCCAGTAGTATTATACAAGGCACGACTGAAGCTTTCTTT.

This rearrangement joins TRBV6-2 or TRBV6-3 to TRBJ2-4; D unresolved. The CDR3 has 11 amino acids. Per the germline V gene, CDR1 is MNHEY and CDR2 is SVGEGT. V shed 2 bases and J shed 8 bases, with 4 bases lying between them. The chain's CDR3 is CASSYGDIQYF. The DNA of the CDR3 is TGTGCCAGCAGTTACGGGGACATTCAGTACTTC.

The chain is built from TRBV2 and TRBJ2-5; a weak D match, TRBD2 (5 bases). CDR3 length: 14 amino acids. Trimming cost V 3 bases and J 0 bases, with 8 bases left between them. Germline CDR1 is SNHLY and CDR2 is FYNNEI. CDR3 DNA: TGTGCCAGCAGTGACCCGGGGAACCAAGAGACCCAGTACTTC. Residues: CASSDPGNQETQYF.

The chain carries TRBV9 and TRBJ2-7, with 13 bases identical to TRBD2. V was clipped by 4 bases and J by 5 bases; unmatched bases: 12. Per the germline V gene, CDR1 is SGDLS and CDR2 is YYNGEE. The CDR3 runs 17 residues. In nucleotides, the CDR3 is TGTGCCAGCAGCCACCCCCGGACTAGCGGGAGAGGAAACGAGCAGTACTTC. Translated: CASSHPRTSGRGNEQYF.

This clonotype was recorded only once. J is TRBJ2-1 and V is TRBV14; 9 positions agree with TRBD2. Germline V gene data show CDR1 as SGHDN and CDR2 as FVKESK. The CDR3 sequence is 15 residues long. V gave up 4 bases and J gave up 2 bases; unmatched junction bases: 3. CDR3 in amino acids: CASSPRGGTYNEQFF. The CDR3 DNA follows: TGTGCCAGCAGCCCGCGGGGGGGGACCTACAATGAGCAGTTCTTC.

CDR3 nucleotides: TGCAGCGTTGCCGACTTCCTACAGGGCTTGCAAGAGGGTGAGCAGTTCTTC. Translated, it gives CSVADFLQGLQEGEQFF. The chain employs TRBV29-1 and TRBJ2-1; possibly TRBD1 for D (6 bases). The CDR3 is 17 residues long. The germline gives CDR1 SQVTM, CDR2 ANQGSEA. Trimming removed 4 bases at V and 9 bases at J, with 28 bases between.